This T cell receptor (beta chain) emerged from a study of technical replicates of blood from a handful of donors. This clone appeared once. V lost 3 bases and J lost 7; bases outside the gene matches: 14. The CDR3 has 16 residues. CDR1 is KGHSH and CDR2 is LQKENI in the germline V gene. Produced via immunoSEQ multiplex PCR; TCRdb's table is partial and in-frame only. Among over 70,000 clones listed, about 95% were seen once. This TCR came from a human donor in good health. The sample taken for sequencing was T cells isolated from PBMCs. The rearrangement links TRBV18 to TRBJ2-5; 7 positions agree with TRBD2. CDR3 loop: CASSPRSGIPSSTQYF. The CDR3 DNA is TGTGCCAGCTCACCCCGGAGCGGGATCCCGTCCTCGACCCAGTACTTC.